One sample yielded the 10 T cell receptor beta chains listed below, sequenced in a study of blood T cell repertoires in COVID-19. Only in-frame clones appear in the TCRdb table, and some are missing; sequencing was by immunoSEQ multiplex PCR. The sample lists fewer than 250,000 clones, 75% to 90% occurring once. Material for sequencing was PBMCs or T cells enriched from blood (not recorded which). These receptors all stem from a man in his fifties or sixties who had been exposed to COVID-19.

This chain uses TRBV4-2 with TRBJ2-1; 9 positions match TRBD2. This CDR3 is built from 15 residues. J was trimmed by 10 bases and V by 4 bases; bases with no gene match: 11. Germline V gene lookup returns CDR1 LGHNA and CDR2 YNFKEQ. CDR3 amino acids: CASSLGPAGGMEQFF. The CDR3 DNA reads TGTGCCAGCAGCCTTGGTCCAGCGGGAGGAATGGAGCAGTTCTTC.

V usage is TRBV29-1 and J usage is TRBJ1-4; unclear D gene. Trimming pared 4 bases from V and 4 bases from J, leaving 7 bases between. The CDR3 extends over 12 amino acids. Germline V gene sequence: CDR1 SQVTM, CDR2 ANQGSEA. The CDR3 reads CSVGGNNEKLFF. The CDR3 bases are TGCAGCGTTGGAGGAAATAATGAAAAACTGTTTTTT.

The CDR3 bases are TGTGCCAGCAGCGTATCGCAGGCGAACACTGAAGCTTTCTTT. Amino acid sequence: CASSVSQANTEAFF. The rearrangement joins TRBV9 to TRBJ1-1; D unclear. Germline V gene data show CDR1 as SGDLS and CDR2 as YYNGEE. This CDR3 has 14 residues. V was trimmed by 1 base and J by 1 base, leaving 8 bases between them.

V usage is TRBV19 and J usage is TRBJ2-7; 13 bases are shared with TRBD2. The CDR3 sequence is 17 residues long. V gave up 5 bases and J gave up 5 bases; unmatched junction bases: 12. Germline V lookup: CDR1 LNHDA, CDR2 SQIVND (reference sequence). For the CDR3, the DNA is TGTGCCAGTAGTCCCCGCCCGACTAGCGGGGGGCCGGACGAGCAGTACTTC. The encoded protein is CASSPRPTSGGPDEQYF.

The V and J genes are TRBV28 and TRBJ1-4, with 9 bases lining up with TRBD1. Germline CDR1 MDHEN, CDR2 SYDVKM. With V trimmed by 3 bases and J by 10 bases, 12 bases remained unmatched. The CDR3 sequence is 16 residues long. The chain's CDR3 is CASSFPTPGQGGKLFF. DNA for the CDR3: TGTGCCAGCAGTTTCCCTACCCCGGGACAGGGTGGAAAACTGTTTTTT.

This clone was observed a few times. V and J are TRBV10-3 and TRBJ2-1; weak D call: TRBD1 (6 bases). The ends were cut back, 6 bases at V and 6 bases at J, with 9 bases in the middle. Germline lookup yields CDR1 ENHRY and CDR2 SYGVKD. The CDR3 length is 12 residues. The CDR3 sequence: CAISQGTNEQFF. CDR3 coding DNA: TGTGCCATCAGCCAGGGGACCAATGAGCAGTTCTTC.

The chain employs TRBV7-9 and TRBJ2-5, with D perhaps matching TRBD2 (6 bases). CDR1 SEHNR and CDR2 FQNEAQ come from the germline V gene (reference sequence). The CDR3 totals 15 residues. V was clipped by 3 bases and J by 5 bases, with 16 bases between them. CDR3 nucleotides: TGTGCCAGCAGCTTTGGCGGGGAATTGTACGAGACCCAGTACTTC. This codes for CASSFGGELYETQYF.

The chain links TRBV4-1 to TRBJ2-2, with 7 bases lining up with TRBD1. J was trimmed by 7 bases and V by 1 base; bases with no gene match: 6. CDR3 length: 15 amino acids. The germline gives CDR1 MGHRA, CDR2 YSYEKL. The chain's CDR3 is CASSQGQGFGGELFF. CDR3 in DNA: TGCGCCAGCAGCCAAGGACAGGGTTTCGGCGGGGAGCTGTTTTTT.

The chain recombines TRBV11-2 with TRBJ1-2; 9 bases match TRBD1. CDR3 length: 14 amino acids. The germline V gene encodes CDR1 SGHAT and CDR2 FQNNGV. With 5 bases clipped from V and 4 bases from J, the junction kept 5 bases outside the gene matches. CDR3 sequence: CASSPGTGTYGYTF. The CDR3 region has the DNA TGTGCCAGCAGCCCAGGGACAGGGACCTATGGCTACACCTTC.

The chain joins TRBV9 to TRBJ2-2; D perhaps matches TRBD1 (6 bases). Per the germline V gene, CDR1 is SGDLS and CDR2 is YYNGEE. The CDR3 is made up of 17 amino acids. The V gene lost 0 bases and the J gene lost 7 bases, with 19 bases spanning the gap. The CDR3 loop reads CASSVELTVRRGGELFF. The CDR3 DNA sequence: TGTGCCAGCAGCGTAGAGTTAACGGTTCGCAGGGGCGGGGAGCTGTTTTTT.